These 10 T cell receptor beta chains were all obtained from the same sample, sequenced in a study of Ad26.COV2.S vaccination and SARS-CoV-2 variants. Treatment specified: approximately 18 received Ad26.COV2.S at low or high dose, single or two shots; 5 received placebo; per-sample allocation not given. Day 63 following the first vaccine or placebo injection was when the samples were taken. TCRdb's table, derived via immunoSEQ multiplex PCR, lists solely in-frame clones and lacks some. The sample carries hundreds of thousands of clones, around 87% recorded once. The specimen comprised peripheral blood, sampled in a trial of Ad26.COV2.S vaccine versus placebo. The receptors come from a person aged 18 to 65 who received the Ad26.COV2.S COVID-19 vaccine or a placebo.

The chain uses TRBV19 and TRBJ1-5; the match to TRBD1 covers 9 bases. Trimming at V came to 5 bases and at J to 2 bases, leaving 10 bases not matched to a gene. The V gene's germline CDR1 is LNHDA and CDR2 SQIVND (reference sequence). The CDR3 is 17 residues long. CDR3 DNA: TGTGCCAGTAGTGGACTCCCAACAGGGGGCGGCAATCAGCCCCAGCATTTT. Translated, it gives CASSGLPTGGGNQPQHF.

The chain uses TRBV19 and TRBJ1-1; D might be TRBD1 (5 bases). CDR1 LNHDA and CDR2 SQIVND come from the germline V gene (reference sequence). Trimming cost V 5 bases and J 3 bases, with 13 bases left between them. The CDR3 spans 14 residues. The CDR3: CASSPLWGDTEAFF. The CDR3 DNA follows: TGTGCCAGTAGTCCCCTCTGGGGGGACACTGAAGCTTTCTTT.

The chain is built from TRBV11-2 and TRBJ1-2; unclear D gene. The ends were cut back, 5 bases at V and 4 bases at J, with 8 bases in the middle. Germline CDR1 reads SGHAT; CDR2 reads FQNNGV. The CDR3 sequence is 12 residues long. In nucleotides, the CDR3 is TGTGCCAGCAGCCCCGAGGGCTATGGCTACACCTTC. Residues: CASSPEGYGYTF.

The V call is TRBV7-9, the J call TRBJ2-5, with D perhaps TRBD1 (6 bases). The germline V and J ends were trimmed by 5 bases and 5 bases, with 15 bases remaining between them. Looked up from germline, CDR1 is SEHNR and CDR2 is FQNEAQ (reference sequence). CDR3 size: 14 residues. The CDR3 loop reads CASSPRQEGETQYF. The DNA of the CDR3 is TGTGCCAGCAGCCCGAGACAGGAAGGGGAGACCCAGTACTTC. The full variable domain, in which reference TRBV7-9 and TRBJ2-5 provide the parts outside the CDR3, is DTGVSQNPRHKITKRGQNVTFRCDPISEHNRLYWYRQTLGQGPEFLTYFQNEAQLEKSRLLSDRFSAERPKGSFSTLEIQRTEQGDSAMYLCASSPRQEGETQYFGPGTRLLVL.

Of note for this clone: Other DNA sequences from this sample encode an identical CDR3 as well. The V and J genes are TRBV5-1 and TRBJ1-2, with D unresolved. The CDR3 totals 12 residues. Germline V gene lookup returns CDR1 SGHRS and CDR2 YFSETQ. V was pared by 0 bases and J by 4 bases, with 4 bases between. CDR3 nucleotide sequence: TGCGCCAGCAGCTTGGACATCTATGGCTACACCTTC. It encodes CASSLDIYGYTF.

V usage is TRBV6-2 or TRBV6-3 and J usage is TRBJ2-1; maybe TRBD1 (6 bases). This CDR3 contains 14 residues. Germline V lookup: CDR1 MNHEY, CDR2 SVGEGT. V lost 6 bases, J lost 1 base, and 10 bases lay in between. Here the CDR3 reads CASSPQGSYNEQFF. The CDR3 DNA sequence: TGTGCCAGCAGCCCACAGGGATCCTACAATGAGCAGTTCTTC.

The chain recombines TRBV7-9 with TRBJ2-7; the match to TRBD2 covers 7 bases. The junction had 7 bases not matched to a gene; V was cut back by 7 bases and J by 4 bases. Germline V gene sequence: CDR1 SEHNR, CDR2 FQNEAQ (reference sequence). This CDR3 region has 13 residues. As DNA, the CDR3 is TGTGCCAGCATCTCGGCGGGAGAGTACGAGCAGTACTTC. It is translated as CASISAGEYEQYF.

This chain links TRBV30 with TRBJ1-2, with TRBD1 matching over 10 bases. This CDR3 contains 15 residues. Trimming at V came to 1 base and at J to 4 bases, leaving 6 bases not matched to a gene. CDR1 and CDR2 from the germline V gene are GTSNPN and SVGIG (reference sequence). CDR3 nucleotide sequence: TGTGCCTGGAGTGATATCCGACAGGGGGCCTATGGCTACACCTTC. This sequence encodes CAWSDIRQGAYGYTF.

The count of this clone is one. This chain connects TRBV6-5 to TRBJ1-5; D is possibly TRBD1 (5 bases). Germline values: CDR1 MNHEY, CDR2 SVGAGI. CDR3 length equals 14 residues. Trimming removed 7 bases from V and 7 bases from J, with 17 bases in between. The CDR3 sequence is CASTAAQWGQPQHF. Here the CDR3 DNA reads TGTGCCAGCACCGCGGCTCAATGGGGGCAGCCCCAGCATTTT.

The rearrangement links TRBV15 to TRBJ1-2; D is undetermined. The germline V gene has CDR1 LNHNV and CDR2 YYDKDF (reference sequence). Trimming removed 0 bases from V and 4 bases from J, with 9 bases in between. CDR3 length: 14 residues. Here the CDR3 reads CATSREVGVYGYTF. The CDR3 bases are TGTGCCACCAGCAGAGAGGTCGGGGTCTATGGCTACACCTTC.